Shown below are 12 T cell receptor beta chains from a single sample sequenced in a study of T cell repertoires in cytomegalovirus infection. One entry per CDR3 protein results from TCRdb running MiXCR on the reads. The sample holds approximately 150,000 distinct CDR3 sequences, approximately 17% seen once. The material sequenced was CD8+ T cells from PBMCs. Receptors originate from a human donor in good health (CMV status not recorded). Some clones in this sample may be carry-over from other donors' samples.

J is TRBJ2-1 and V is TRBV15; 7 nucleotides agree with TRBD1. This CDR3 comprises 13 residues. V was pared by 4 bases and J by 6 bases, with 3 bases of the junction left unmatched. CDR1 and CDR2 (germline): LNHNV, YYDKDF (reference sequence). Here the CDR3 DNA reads TGTGCCACCAGCAAGTACAGGGGCAATGAGCAGTTCTTC. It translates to CATSKYRGNEQFF.

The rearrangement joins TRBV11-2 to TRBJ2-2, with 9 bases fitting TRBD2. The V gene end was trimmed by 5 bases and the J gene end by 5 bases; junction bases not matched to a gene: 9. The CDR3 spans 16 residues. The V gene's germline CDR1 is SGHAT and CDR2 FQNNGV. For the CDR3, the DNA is TGTGCCAGCAGCATTAGCGGGGGACTTAAAACCGGGGAGCTGTTTTTT. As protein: CASSISGGLKTGELFF.

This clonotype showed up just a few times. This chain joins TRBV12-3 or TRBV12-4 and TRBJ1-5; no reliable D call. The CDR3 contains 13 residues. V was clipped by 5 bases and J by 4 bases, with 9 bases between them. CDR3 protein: CASSLTANQPQHF. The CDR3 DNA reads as TGTGCCAGCAGTCTTACAGCAAATCAGCCCCAGCATTTT.

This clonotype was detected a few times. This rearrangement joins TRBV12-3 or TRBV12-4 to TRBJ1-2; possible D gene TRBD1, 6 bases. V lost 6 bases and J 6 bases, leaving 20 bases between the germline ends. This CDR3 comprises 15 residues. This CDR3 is CASSPGASAWDGYTF. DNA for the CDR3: TGTGCCAGCAGCCCGGGGGCTTCGGCTTGGGATGGCTACACCTTC.

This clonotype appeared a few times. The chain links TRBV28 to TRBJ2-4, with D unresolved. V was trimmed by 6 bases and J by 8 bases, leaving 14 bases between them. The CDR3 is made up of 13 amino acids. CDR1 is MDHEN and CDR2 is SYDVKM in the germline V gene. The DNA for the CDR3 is TGTGCCAGCAGCCTGGGAAGGCTTTACATTCAGTACTTC. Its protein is CASSLGRLYIQYF.

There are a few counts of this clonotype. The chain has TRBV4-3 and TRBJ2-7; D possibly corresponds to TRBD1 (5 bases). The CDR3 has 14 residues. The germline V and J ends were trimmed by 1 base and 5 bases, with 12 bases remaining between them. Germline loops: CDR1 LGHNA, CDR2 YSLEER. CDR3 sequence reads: CASSQVQGYHEQYF. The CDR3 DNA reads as TGCGCCAGCAGCCAAGTCCAGGGATACCACGAGCAGTACTTC.

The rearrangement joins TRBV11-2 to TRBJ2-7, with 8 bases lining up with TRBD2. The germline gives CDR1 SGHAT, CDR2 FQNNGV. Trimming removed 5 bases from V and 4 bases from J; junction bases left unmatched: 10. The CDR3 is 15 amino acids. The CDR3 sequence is CASSPSGGVRYEQYF. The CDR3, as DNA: TGTGCCAGCAGCCCCAGCGGGGGAGTGCGGTACGAGCAGTACTTC.

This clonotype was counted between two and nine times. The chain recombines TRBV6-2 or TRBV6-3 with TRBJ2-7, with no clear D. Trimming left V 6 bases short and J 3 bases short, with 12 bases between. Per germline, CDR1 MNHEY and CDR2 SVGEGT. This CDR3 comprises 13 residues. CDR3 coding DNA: TGTGCCAGCAGCTCTACACAGTACTACGAGCAGTACTTC. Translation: CASSSTQYYEQYF.

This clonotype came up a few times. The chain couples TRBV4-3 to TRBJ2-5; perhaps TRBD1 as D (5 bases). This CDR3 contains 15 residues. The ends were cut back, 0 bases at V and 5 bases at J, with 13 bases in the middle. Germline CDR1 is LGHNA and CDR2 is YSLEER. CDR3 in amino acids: CASSQDPGADETQYF. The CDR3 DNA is TGCGCCAGCAGCCAAGATCCTGGGGCTGATGAGACCCAGTACTTC.

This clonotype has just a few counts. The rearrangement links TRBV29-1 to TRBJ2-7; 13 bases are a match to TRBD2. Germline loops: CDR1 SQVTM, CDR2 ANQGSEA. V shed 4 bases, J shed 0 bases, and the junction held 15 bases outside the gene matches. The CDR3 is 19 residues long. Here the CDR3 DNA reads TGCAGCGTTGTCGGATTCACTCGACTAGCGGGAGGTTACTCCTACGAGCAGTACTTC. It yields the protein CSVVGFTRLAGGYSYEQYF.

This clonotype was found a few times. CDR3 coding DNA: TGTGCCAGCAGCTTATTTTCTGGAATCAATTCACCCCTCCACTTT. As protein: CASSLFSGINSPLHF. J is TRBJ1-6 and V is TRBV7-2; D is undetermined. V was pared by 2 bases and J by 7 bases, with 12 bases between. This CDR3 spans 15 amino acids. The V gene's germline CDR1 is SGHTA and CDR2 FQGNSA.

CDR3 nucleotide sequence: TGTGCCAGCAGCCTTAACGGAGCAACTAATGAAAAACTGTTTTTT. It translates to CASSLNGATNEKLFF. The V and J genes are TRBV7-2 and TRBJ1-4; D is undetermined. Germline V CDR1 and CDR2: SGHTA, FQGNSA. The CDR3 loop spans 15 amino acids. The V gene lost 5 bases and the J gene lost 0 bases, with 10 bases spanning the gap.